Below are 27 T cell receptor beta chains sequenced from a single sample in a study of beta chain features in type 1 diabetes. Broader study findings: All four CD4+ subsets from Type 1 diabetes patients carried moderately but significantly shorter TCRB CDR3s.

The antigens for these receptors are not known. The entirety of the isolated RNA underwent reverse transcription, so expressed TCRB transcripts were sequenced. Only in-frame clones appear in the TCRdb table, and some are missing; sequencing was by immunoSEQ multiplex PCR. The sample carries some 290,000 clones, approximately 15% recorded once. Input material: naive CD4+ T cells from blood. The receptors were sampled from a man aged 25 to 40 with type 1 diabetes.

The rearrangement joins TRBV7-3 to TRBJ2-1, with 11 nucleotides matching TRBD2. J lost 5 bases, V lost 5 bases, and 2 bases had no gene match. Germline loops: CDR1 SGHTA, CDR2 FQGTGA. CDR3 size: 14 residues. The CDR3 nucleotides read TGTGCCAGCAGCACGGGACTAGCGGACAATGAGCAGTTCTTC. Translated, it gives CASSTGLADNEQFF. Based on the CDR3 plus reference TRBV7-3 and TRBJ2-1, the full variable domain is GAGVSQTPSNKVTEKGKYVELRCDPISGHTALYWYRQSLGQGPEFLIYFQGTGAADDSGLPNDRFFAVRPEGSVSTLKIQRTERGDSAVYLCASSTGLADNEQFFGPGTRLTVL.

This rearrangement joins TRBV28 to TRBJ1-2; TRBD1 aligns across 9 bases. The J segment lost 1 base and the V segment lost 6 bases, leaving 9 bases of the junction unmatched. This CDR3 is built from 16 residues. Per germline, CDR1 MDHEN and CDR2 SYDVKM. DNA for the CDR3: TGTGCCAGCAGAACTCCGGGACAGGGATTTAACTATGGCTACACCTTC. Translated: CASRTPGQGFNYGYTF.

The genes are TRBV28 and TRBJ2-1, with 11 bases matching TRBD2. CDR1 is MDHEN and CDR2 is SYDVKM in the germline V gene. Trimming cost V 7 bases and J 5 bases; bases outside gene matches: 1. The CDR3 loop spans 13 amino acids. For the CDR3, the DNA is TGTGCCAGCATAGCGGGAGGGGACAATGAGCAGTTCTTC. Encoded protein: CASIAGGDNEQFF.

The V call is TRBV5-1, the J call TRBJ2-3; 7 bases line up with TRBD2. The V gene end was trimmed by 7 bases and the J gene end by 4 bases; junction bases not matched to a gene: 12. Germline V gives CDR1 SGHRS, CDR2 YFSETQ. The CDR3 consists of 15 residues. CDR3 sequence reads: CASGPTAGTADTQYF. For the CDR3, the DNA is TGCGCCAGCGGACCCACAGCGGGAACTGCAGATACGCAGTATTTT.

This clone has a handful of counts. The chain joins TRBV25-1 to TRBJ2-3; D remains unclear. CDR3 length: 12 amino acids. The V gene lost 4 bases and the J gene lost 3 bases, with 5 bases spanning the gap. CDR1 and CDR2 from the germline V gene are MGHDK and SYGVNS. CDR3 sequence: CASSAATDTQYF. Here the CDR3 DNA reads TGTGCCAGCAGTGCTGCGACAGATACGCAGTATTTT.

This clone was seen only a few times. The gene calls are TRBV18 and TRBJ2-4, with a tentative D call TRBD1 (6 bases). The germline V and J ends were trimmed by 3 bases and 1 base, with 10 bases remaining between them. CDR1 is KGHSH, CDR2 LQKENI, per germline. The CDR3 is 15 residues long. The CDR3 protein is CASSPPGAAKNIQYF. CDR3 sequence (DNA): TGTGCCAGCTCACCTCCAGGGGCGGCCAAAAACATTCAGTACTTC.

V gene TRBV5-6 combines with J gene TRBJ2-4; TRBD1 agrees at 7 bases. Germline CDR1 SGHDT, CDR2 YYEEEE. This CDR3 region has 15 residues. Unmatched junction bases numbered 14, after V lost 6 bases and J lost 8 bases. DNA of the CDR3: TGTGCCAGCATCCAGTTCAGGGGGTTGAGGGACATTCAGTACTTC. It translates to CASIQFRGLRDIQYF.

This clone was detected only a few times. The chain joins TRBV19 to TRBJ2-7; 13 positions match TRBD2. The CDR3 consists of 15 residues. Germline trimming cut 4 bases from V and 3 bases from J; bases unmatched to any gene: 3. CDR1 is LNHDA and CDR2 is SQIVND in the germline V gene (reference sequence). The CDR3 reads CASSKRTSGSYEQYF. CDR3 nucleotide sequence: TGTGCCAGTAGTAAAAGGACTAGCGGGAGCTACGAGCAGTACTTC.

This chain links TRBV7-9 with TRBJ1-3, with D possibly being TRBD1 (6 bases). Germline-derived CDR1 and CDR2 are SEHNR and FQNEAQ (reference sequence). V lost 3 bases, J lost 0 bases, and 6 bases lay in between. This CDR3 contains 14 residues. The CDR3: CASSLDSSGNTIYF. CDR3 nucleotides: TGTGCCAGCAGCTTGGACAGCTCTGGAAACACCATATATTTT.

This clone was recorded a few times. The DNA for the CDR3 is TGTGCCATCAGCCCCAGGGCAGGGGACAACGAGCAGTACTTC. This codes for CAISPRAGDNEQYF. The chain combines TRBV10-3 with TRBJ2-7, with D possibly matching TRBD1 (6 bases). Germline V gene lookup returns CDR1 ENHRY and CDR2 SYGVKD. V lost 6 bases and J 5 bases, leaving 17 bases between the germline ends. This CDR3 region has 14 residues.

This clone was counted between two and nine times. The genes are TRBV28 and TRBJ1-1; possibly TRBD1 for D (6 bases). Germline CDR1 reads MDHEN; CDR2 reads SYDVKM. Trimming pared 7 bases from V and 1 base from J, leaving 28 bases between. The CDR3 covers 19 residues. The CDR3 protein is CASTYPPWGTLGGNTEAFF. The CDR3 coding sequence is TGTGCCAGCACCTATCCCCCTTGGGGGACACTGGGCGGGAACACTGAAGCTTTCTTT.

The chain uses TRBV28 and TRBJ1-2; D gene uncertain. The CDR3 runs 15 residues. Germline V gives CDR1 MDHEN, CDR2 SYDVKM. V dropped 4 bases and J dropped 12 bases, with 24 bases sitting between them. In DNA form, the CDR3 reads TGTGCCAGCAGTTCCCCCAGAACGGCCTCAGGCCTCAACACCTTC. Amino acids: CASSSPRTASGLNTF.

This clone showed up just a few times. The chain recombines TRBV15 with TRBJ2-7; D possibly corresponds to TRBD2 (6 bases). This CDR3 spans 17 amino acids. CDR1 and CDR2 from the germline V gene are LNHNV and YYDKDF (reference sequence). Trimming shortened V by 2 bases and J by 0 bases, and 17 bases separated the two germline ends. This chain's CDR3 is CATSRLMPGLYSYEQYF. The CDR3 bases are TGTGCCACCAGCAGACTCATGCCGGGACTTTACTCCTACGAGCAGTACTTC.

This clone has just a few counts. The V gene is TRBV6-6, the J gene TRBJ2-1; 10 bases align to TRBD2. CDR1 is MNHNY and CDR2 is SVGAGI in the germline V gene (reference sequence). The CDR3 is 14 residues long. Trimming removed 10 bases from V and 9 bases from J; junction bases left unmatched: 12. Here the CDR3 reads CATSGLAGAGEQFF. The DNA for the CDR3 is TGTGCCACCTCCGGTCTAGCGGGAGCTGGTGAGCAGTTCTTC.

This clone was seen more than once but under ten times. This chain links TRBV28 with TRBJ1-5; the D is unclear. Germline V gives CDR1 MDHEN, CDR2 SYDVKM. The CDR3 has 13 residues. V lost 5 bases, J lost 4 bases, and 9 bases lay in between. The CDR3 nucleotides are TGTGCCAGCAGTGGGCGGGGAAATCAGCCCCAGCATTTT. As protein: CASSGRGNQPQHF.

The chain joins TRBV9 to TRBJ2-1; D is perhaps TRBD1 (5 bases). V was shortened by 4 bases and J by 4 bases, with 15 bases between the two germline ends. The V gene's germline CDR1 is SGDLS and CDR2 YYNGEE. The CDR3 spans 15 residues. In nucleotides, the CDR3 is TGTGCCAGCAGCAACCGACAGAGGCCTTACAATGAGCAGTTCTTC. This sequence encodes CASSNRQRPYNEQFF.

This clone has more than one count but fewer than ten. The CDR3 here is CSVAQGAGTEAFF. The CDR3 DNA reads as TGCAGCGTTGCCCAGGGGGCGGGAACTGAAGCTTTCTTT. The chain recombines TRBV29-1 with TRBJ1-1; 8 bases are a match to TRBD1. Germline V gene lookup returns CDR1 SQVTM and CDR2 ANQGSEA. The CDR3 consists of 13 residues. Germline trimming cut 4 bases from V and 5 bases from J; bases unmatched to any gene: 6.

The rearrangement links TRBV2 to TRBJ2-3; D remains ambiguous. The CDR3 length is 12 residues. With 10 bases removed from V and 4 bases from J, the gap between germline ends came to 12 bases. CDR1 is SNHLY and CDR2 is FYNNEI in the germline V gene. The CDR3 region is CATRPDADTQYF. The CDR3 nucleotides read TGTGCCACCAGACCAGATGCAGATACGCAGTATTTT.

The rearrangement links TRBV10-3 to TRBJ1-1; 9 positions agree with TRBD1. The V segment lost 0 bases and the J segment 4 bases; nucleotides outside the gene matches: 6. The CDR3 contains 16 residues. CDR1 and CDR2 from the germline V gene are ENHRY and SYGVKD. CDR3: CAISESAGQGSTEAFF. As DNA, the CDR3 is TGTGCCATCAGTGAGTCGGCGGGACAGGGTTCCACTGAAGCTTTCTTT.

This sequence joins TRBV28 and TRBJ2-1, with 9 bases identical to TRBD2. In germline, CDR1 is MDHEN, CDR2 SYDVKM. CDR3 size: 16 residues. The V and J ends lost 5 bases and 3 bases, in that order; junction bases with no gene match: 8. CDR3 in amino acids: CASSPRGSGSYNEQFF. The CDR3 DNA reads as TGTGCCAGCAGTCCCCGTGGTAGCGGGAGCTACAATGAGCAGTTCTTC.

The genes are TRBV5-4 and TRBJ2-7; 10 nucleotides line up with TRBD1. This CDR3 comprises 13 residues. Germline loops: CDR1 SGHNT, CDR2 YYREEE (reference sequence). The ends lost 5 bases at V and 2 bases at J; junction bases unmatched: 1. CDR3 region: CASSGTGAYEQYF. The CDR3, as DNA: TGTGCCAGCAGTGGGACAGGGGCCTACGAGCAGTACTTC.

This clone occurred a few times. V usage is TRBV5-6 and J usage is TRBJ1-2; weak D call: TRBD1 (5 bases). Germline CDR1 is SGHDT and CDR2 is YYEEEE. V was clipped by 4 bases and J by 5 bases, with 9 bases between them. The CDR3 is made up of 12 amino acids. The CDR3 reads CASSPRGYGYTF. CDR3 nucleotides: TGTGCCAGCAGCCCAAGGGGTTATGGCTACACCTTC.

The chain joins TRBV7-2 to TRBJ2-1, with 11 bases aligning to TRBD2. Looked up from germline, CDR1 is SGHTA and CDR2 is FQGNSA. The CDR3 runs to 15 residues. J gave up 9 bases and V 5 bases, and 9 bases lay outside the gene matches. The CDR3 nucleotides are TGTGCCAGCAGCATTCAAACTAGCGGGAGTGGTGAGCAGTTCTTC. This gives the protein CASSIQTSGSGEQFF. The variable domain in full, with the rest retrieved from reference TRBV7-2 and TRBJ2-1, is GAGVSQSPSNKVTEKGKDVELRCDPISGHTALYWYRQSLGQGLEFLIYFQGNSAPDKSGLPSDRFSAERTGGSVSTLTIQRTQQEDSAVYLCASSIQTSGSGEQFFGPGTRLTVL.

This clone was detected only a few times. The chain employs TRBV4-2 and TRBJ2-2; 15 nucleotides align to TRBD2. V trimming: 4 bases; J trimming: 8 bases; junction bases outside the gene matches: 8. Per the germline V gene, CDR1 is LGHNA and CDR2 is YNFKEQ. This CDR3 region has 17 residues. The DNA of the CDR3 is TGTGCCAGCAGCCTTGGGACTAGCGGGAGGTCGCGAGGGGAGCTGTTTTTT. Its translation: CASSLGTSGRSRGELFF.

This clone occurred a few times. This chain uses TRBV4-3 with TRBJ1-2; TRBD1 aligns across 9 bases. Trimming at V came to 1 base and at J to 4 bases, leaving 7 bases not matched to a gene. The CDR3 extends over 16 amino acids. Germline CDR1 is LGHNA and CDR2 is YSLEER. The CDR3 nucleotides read TGCGCCAGCAGCCAAGGTTTTGGACAGGGGAGCTATGGCTACACCTTC. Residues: CASSQGFGQGSYGYTF.

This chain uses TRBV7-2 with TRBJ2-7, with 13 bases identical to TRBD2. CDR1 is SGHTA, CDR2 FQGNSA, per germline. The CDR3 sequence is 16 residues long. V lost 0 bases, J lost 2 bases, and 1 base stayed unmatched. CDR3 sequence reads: CASSLAGTSGAYEQYF. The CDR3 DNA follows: TGTGCCAGCAGCTTAGCAGGGACTAGCGGGGCCTACGAGCAGTACTTC.

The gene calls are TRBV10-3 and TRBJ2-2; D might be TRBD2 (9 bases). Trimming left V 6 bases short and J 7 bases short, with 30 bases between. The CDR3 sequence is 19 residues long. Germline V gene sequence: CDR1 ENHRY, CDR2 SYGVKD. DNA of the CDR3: TGTGCCATCAGCAGACAGGGGATCGCCGTAGCGGGAGCGGACGGGGAGCTGTTTTTT. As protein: CAISRQGIAVAGADGELFF.